The 19 T cell receptor beta chains below all came from one sample that was sequenced in a study of shared clonotypes between healthy human individuals (TCRdb year 2020). Libraries were constructed by the immunoSEQ multiplex PCR assay. Drawn from immuneACCESS, this table holds only the in-frame rearrangements with V and J called that TCRdb kept. Clones are partly lost; checked studies trace under half to an unresolved V gene and leave the rest unexplained. The sample has 2.5 million or so clones on record, 85% to 95% of them singletons. The ten largest make up roughly 0.15% of the sample. Sequencing was performed on naive CD4+ T cells sorted from blood. The cell subset or site label here, explained by the study, means: CD45RA+ positively selected. The origin of the receptors is a man aged 18-30 years in good health.

The CDR3 loop is CASSIDNIGNYGYTF. The CDR3 DNA reads TGTGCCAGTAGTATCGACAACATAGGGAACTATGGCTACACCTTC. The chain joins TRBV19 to TRBJ1-2; D ambiguous. Looked up from germline, CDR1 is LNHDA and CDR2 is SQIVND (reference sequence). Deletions cut 3 bases from V and 2 bases from J, with 13 bases between. This CDR3 spans 15 amino acids.

The chain employs TRBV23-1 and TRBJ2-2, with D perhaps TRBD1 (6 bases). TRBV23-1 is assigned to the ORF class and has an uncertain function. The CDR3 consists of 15 residues. V dropped 8 bases and J dropped 5 bases, with 18 bases sitting between them. The CDR3 bases are TGCGCCAGCCGGATTGGGTTGGGGGCAACCGGGGAGCTGTTTTTT. Amino acid sequence: CASRIGLGATGELFF.

CDR3 in amino acids: CASSQDLGVSNGYTF. The CDR3 bases are TGCGCCAGCAGCCAAGATCTGGGGGTATCTAATGGCTACACCTTC. The chain joins TRBV4-3 to TRBJ1-2; tentative D call: TRBD1 (5 bases). Trimming stripped 0 bases from V and 6 bases from J, with 14 bases between. CDR1 and CDR2 from the germline V gene are LGHNA and YSLEER. The CDR3 spans 15 residues.

There are a few counts of this clone. The chain joins TRBV27 to TRBJ1-1; D ambiguous. This CDR3 has 11 amino acids. V gave up 3 bases and J gave up 8 bases, with 7 bases separating them. CDR1 is MNHEY and CDR2 is SMNVEV in the germline V gene (reference sequence). The CDR3 protein is CASSFGSEAFF. For the CDR3, the DNA is TGTGCCAGCAGTTTTGGTTCCGAAGCTTTCTTT.

The sample holds one count of this clone. The same CDR3 can be traced to other DNA sequences in this sample. The CDR3 DNA sequence: TGTGCCAGCAGCTTAGGGCTAGCGGGCTTAACAGATACGCAGTATTTT. Its protein is CASSLGLAGLTDTQYF. The chain links TRBV7-9 to TRBJ2-3, with 8 bases fitting TRBD2. The CDR3 runs to 16 residues. Germline-derived CDR1 and CDR2 are SEHNR and FQNEAQ (reference sequence). The ends lost 1 base at V and 3 bases at J; junction bases unmatched: 6.

Comment on this clone: At one of its ends the junction is not consistent with the germline gene, which may arise from a read error. This CDR3 is CASSLSRDDNSPLHF. CDR3 bases: TGTGCCAGCAGTCTATCCCGGGATGATAATTCACCCCTCCACTTT. The genes are TRBV27 and TRBJ1-6; D is undetermined. This CDR3 region has 15 residues. From germline, CDR1 is MNHEY and CDR2 SMNVEV (reference sequence).

V is TRBV27 and J is TRBJ2-1; TRBD1 matches at 9 bases. The CDR3 runs to 15 residues. V lost 6 bases, J lost 3 bases, and 6 bases stayed unmatched. Germline lookup yields CDR1 MNHEY and CDR2 SMNVEV (reference sequence). CDR3 DNA: TGTGCCAGCAGCTGGGACAGGGCCATCTACAATGAGCAGTTCTTC. This encodes CASSWDRAIYNEQFF.

J is TRBJ2-7 and V is TRBV6-5; maybe TRBD2 (6 bases). Germline loops: CDR1 MNHEY, CDR2 SVGAGI. There are 13 residues in the CDR3. The V gene lost 6 bases and the J gene lost 6 bases, with 15 bases spanning the gap. This CDR3 reads CASRREVLSEQYF. The CDR3 bases are TGTGCCAGCAGGAGGGAGGTACTTTCCGAGCAGTACTTC.

CDR3 region: CASRLDGGRNSYEQYF. DNA for the CDR3: TGTGCAAGTCGCTTAGATGGCGGGCGAAACTCCTACGAGCAGTACTTC. The chain has TRBV12-2 and TRBJ2-7; TRBD2 is the table's D call and was not checked against the DNA. TRBV12-2 is assigned pseudogene status. CDR3 length equals 16 residues.

V and J are TRBV7-9 and TRBJ1-5, with no clear D. The CDR3 covers 13 residues. Deletions cut 5 bases from V and 9 bases from J, with 14 bases between. The germline gives CDR1 SEHNR, CDR2 FQNEAQ (reference sequence). The CDR3 protein is CASSINGVGPQHF. The CDR3 nucleotides read TGTGCCAGCAGCATCAACGGGGTAGGGCCCCAGCATTTT.

The chain carries TRBV28 and TRBJ1-5, with 8 bases matching TRBD1. V lost 3 bases to trimming and J lost 0 bases; unmatched junction nucleotides: 7. Looked up from germline, CDR1 is MDHEN and CDR2 is SYDVKM. The CDR3 has 17 amino acids. The CDR3 nucleotides read TGTGCCAGCAGTTTGGGCCGACAGGGGTATAGCAATCAGCCCCAGCATTTT. It is translated as CASSLGRQGYSNQPQHF.

The V call is TRBV29-1, the J call TRBJ2-5; D not certain. Germline CDR1 SQVTM, CDR2 ANQGSEA. Between the trimmed V and J ends, which lost 6 bases and 2 bases, there was a span of 13 bases. The CDR3 spans 13 residues. This CDR3 is CSVVDFRQETQYF. DNA for the CDR3: TGCAGCGTAGTGGATTTTAGACAAGAGACCCAGTACTTC.

This clone was observed a single time. CDR3 sequence (DNA): TGTGCCAGCAGTAGACTAGCGGGGGACTCCTACGAGCAGTACTTC. The encoded protein is CASSRLAGDSYEQYF. The V gene is TRBV7-2, the J gene TRBJ2-7; 12 positions match TRBD2. V trimming: 6 bases; J trimming: 0 bases; junction bases outside the gene matches: 3. Germline V lookup: CDR1 SGHTA, CDR2 FQGNSA. CDR3 length equals 15 residues.

For this clone: Other DNA sequences in the same sample also yield this CDR3. The rearrangement uses TRBV5-1 and TRBJ2-2, with a possible D match to TRBD2 (6 bases). The CDR3 has 14 amino acids. V was trimmed by 4 bases and J by 3 bases, leaving 10 bases between them. Germline assignment: CDR1 SGHRS and CDR2 YFSETQ. CDR3 amino acids: CASSEGLYTGELFF. CDR3 DNA sequence: TGCGCCAGCAGCGAGGGACTCTACACCGGGGAGCTGTTTTTT. Complete variable domain (other parts from reference TRBV5-1 and TRBJ2-2): KAGVTQTPRYLIKTRGQQVTLSCSPISGHRSVSWYQQTPGQGLQFLFEYFSETQRNKGNFPGRFSGRQFSNSRSEMNVSTLELGDSALYLCASSEGLYTGELFFGEGSRLTVL.

This clone appeared a single time. Other DNA variants within this sample encode the same CDR3. The chain uses TRBV5-1 and TRBJ1-3; D may be TRBD1 (6 bases). Germline values: CDR1 SGHRS, CDR2 YFSETQ. The V end lost 4 bases, the J end lost 0 bases, and 11 bases lay between the germline ends. This CDR3 is 15 amino acids long. This CDR3 is CASSAAGVSGNTIYF. CDR3 nucleotide sequence: TGCGCCAGCAGCGCGGCAGGGGTCTCTGGAAACACCATATATTTT.

This chain links TRBV5-1 with TRBJ1-3; 8 bases match TRBD1. J lost 2 bases, V lost 0 bases, and 4 bases had no gene match. Germline V gene data show CDR1 as SGHRS and CDR2 as YFSETQ. CDR3 length equals 16 residues. CDR3 DNA: TGCGCCAGCAGCTTGGACGGACAGGGACCTGGAAACACCATATATTTT. This codes for CASSLDGQGPGNTIYF.

A note on this clone: In the same sample, other DNA sequences code for this CDR3. The rearrangement links TRBV6-5 to TRBJ2-2; 7 bases are a match to TRBD1. CDR1 and CDR2 from the germline V gene are MNHEY and SVGAGI. Trimming cost V 0 bases and J 5 bases; bases outside gene matches: 3. The CDR3 contains 15 residues. In nucleotides, the CDR3 is TGTGCCAGCAGTTACTCGGACAGGACAACCGGGGAGCTGTTTTTT. Its protein product is CASSYSDRTTGELFF.

This chain uses TRBV5-1 with TRBJ2-2; D might be TRBD1 or TRBD2, each matching 6 bases. Trimming removed 4 bases at V and 3 bases at J, with 16 bases between. Germline assignment: CDR1 SGHRS and CDR2 YFSETQ. The CDR3 is 16 residues long. DNA for the CDR3: TGCGCCAGCAGCACACTAGGGGGGCTGGACACCGGGGAGCTGTTTTTT. Translation: CASSTLGGLDTGELFF.

As concerns this clone: Other nucleotide sequences from this sample produce the same CDR3. This rearrangement joins TRBV6-5 to TRBJ2-2; the match to TRBD1 covers 8 bases. V lost 2 bases and J lost 2; bases outside the gene matches: 1. The CDR3 extends over 15 amino acids. From germline, CDR1 is MNHEY and CDR2 SVGAGI. The CDR3 coding sequence is TGTGCCAGCAGTTACGGACAGGGTAACACCGGGGAGCTGTTTTTT. It specifies CASSYGQGNTGELFF.